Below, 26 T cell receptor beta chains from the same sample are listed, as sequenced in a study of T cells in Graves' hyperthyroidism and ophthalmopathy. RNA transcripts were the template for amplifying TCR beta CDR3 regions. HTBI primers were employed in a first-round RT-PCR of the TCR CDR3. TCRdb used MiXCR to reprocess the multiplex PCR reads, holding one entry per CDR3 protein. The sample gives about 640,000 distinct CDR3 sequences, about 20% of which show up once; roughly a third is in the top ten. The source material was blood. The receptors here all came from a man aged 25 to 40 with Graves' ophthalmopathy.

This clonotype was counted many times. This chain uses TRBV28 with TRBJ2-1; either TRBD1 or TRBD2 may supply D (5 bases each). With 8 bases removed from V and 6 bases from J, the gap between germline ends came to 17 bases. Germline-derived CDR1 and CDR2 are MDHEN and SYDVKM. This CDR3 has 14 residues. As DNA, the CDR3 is TGTGCCAGCGGAGGTCCCGACAGATCCAATGAGCAGTTCTTC. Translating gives CASGGPDRSNEQFF.

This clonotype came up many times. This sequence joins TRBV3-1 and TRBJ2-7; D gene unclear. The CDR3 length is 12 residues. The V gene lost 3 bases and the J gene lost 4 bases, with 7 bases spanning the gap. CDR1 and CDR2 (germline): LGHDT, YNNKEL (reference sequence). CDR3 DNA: TGTGCCAGCAGCCATCAGGAGTACGAGCAGTACTTC. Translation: CASSHQEYEQYF.

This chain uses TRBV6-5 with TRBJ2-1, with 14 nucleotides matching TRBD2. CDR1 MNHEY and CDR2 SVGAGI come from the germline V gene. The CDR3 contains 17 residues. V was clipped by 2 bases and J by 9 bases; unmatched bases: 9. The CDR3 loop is CASSYGFGTSGSLEQFF. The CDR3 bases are TGTGCCAGCAGTTACGGATTCGGGACTAGCGGGAGTCTTGAGCAGTTCTTC.

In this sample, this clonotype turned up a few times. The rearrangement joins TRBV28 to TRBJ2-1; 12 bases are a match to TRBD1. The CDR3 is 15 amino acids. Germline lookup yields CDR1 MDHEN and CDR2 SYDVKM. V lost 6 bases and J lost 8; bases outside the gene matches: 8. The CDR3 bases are TGTGCCAGCAGCCGGGGACAGGGGGCGATAGATGAGCAGTTCTTC. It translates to CASSRGQGAIDEQFF.

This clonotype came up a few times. The CDR3 sequence is CASSVQGAPGELFF. In nucleotides, the CDR3 is TGTGCCAGCAGTGTGCAGGGGGCGCCCGGGGAGCTGTTTTTT. The chain couples TRBV28 to TRBJ2-2, with 8 bases that match TRBD1. CDR1 MDHEN and CDR2 SYDVKM come from the germline V gene. Unmatched junction bases numbered 5, after V lost 5 bases and J lost 6 bases. This CDR3 spans 14 amino acids.

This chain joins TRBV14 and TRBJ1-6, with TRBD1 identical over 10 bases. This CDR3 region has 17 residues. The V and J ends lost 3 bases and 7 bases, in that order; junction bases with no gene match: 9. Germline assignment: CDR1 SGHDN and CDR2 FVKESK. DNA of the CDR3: TGTGCCAGCAGCCAGGGCCGGGACAGGGGACTCAATTCACCCCTCCACTTT. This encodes CASSQGRDRGLNSPLHF.

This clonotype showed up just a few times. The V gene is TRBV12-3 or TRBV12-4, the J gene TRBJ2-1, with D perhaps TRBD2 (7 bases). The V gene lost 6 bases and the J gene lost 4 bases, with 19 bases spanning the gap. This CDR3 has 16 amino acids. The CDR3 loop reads CASSPRGGGGYNEQFF. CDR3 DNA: TGTGCCAGCAGCCCCCGAGGGGGAGGGGGGTACAATGAGCAGTTCTTC.

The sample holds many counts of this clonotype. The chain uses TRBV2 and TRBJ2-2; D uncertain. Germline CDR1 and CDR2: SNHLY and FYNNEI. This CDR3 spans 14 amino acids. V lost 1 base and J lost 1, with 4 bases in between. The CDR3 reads CASSEGVNTGELFF. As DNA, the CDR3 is TGTGCCAGCAGTGAAGGGGTGAACACCGGGGAGCTGTTTTTT.

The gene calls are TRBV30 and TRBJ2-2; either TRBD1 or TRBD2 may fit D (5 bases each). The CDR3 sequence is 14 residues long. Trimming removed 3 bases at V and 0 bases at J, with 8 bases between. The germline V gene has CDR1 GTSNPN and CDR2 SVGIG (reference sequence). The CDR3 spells CAWSGDANTGELFF. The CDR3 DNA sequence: TGTGCCTGGAGCGGGGACGCGAACACCGGGGAGCTGTTTTTT.

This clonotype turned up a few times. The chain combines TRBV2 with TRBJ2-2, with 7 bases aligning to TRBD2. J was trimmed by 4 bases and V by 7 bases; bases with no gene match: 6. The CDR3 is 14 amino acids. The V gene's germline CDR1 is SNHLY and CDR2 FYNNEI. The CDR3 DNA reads TGTGCCAGCATGGGGGGGAGTGGCACCGGGGAGCTGTTTTTT. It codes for CASMGGSGTGELFF.

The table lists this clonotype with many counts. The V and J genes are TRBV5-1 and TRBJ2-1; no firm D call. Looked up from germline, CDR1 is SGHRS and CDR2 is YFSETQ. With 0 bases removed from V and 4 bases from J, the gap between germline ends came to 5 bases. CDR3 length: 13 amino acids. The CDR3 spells CASSLDVYNEQFF. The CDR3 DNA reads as TGCGCCAGCAGCTTGGATGTTTACAATGAGCAGTTCTTC. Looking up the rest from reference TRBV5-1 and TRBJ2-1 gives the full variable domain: KAGVTQTPRYLIKTRGQQVTLSCSPISGHRSVSWYQQTPGQGLQFLFEYFSETQRNKGNFPGRFSGRQFSNSRSEMNVSTLELGDSALYLCASSLDVYNEQFFGPGTRLTVL.

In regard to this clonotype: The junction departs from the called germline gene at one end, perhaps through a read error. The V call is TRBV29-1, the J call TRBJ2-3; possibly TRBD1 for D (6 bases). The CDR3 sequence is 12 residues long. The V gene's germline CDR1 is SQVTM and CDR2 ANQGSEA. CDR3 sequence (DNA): TGCAGCGATGGGACGGCGACAGGTACGCAGTATTTT. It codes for CSDGTATGTQYF.

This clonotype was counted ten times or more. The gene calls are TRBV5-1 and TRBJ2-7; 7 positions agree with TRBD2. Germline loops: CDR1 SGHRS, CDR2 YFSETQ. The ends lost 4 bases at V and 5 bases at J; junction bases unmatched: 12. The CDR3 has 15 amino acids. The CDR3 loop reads CASSGGLVPVNEQYF. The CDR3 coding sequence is TGCGCCAGCAGCGGTGGACTAGTCCCGGTCAACGAGCAGTACTTC.

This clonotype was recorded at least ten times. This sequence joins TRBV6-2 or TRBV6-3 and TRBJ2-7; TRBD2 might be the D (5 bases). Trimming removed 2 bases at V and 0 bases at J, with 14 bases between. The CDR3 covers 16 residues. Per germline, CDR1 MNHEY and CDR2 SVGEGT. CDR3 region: CASSYQAGYSSYEQYF. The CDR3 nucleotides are TGTGCCAGCAGTTACCAGGCGGGTTATAGCTCCTACGAGCAGTACTTC.

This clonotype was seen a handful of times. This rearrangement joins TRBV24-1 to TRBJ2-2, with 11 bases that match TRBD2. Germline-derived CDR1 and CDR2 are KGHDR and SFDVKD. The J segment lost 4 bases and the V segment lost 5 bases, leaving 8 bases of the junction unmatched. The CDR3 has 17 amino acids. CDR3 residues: CATSGTSGPAGTGELFF. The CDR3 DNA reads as TGTGCCACCAGTGGGACTAGCGGGCCTGCGGGCACCGGGGAGCTGTTTTTT.

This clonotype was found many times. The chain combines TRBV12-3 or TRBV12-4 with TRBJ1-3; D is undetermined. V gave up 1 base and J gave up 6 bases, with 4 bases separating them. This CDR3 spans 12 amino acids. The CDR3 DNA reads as TGTGCCAGCAGTTTAGGGGAAAACACCATATATTTT. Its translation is CASSLGENTIYF.

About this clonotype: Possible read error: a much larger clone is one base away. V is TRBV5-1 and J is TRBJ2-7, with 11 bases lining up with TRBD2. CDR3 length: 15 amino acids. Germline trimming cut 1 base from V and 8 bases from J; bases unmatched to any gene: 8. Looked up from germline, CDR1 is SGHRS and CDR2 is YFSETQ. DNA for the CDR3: TGCGCCAGCAGCTTGCCCCTAGCGGGAGGAGATAAGCAGTACTTC. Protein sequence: CASSLPLAGGDKQYF.

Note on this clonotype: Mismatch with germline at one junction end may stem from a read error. In DNA, the CDR3 is TGTGCCAGTAGCGCCTCACTGGGGGAACTCCAAGAGACCCAGTACTTC. It yields the protein CASSASLGELQETQYF. The chain couples TRBV9 to TRBJ2-5; D may correspond to TRBD1 or TRBD2 (5 bases each). CDR1 SGDLS and CDR2 YYNGEE come from the germline V gene. This CDR3 comprises 16 residues. Full variable domain (missing parts from reference TRBV9 and TRBJ2-5): DSGVTQTPKHLITATGQRVTLRCSPRSGDLSVYWYQQSLDQGLQFLIQYYNGEERAKGNILERFSAQQFPDLHSELNLSSLELGDSALYFCASSASLGELQETQYFGPGTRLLVL.

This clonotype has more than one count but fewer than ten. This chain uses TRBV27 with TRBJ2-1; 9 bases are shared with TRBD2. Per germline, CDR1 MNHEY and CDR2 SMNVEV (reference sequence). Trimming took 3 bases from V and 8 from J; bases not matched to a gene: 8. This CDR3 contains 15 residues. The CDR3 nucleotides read TGTGCCAGCAGTTTGGGGCGGGGGGGTAGAGATGAGCAGTTCTTC. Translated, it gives CASSLGRGGRDEQFF.

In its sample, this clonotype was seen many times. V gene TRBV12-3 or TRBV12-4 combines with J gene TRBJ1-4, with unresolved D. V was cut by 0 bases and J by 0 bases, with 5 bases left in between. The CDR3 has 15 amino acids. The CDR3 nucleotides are TGTGCCAGCAGTTTAGCAGGAACAACTAATGAAAAACTGTTTTTT. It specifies CASSLAGTTNEKLFF.

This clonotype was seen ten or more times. CDR3: CATRDSLQDTGELFF. In DNA form, the CDR3 reads TGTGCCACCAGGGACTCCCTACAGGACACCGGGGAGCTGTTTTTT. This chain uses TRBV24-1 with TRBJ2-2, with D possibly being TRBD1 or TRBD2 (5 bases each). Germline CDR1 is KGHDR and CDR2 is SFDVKD. V was shortened by 7 bases and J by 3 bases, with 14 bases between the two germline ends. The CDR3 extends over 15 amino acids.

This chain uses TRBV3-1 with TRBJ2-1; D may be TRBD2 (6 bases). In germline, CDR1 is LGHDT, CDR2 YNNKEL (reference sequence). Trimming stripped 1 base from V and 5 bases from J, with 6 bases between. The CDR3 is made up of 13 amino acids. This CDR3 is CASSQAGDNEQFF. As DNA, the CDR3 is TGTGCCAGCAGCCAAGCGGGAGACAATGAGCAGTTCTTC.

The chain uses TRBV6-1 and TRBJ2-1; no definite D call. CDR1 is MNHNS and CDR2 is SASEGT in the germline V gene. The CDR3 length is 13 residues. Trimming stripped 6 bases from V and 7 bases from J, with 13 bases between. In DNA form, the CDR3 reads TGTGCCAGCAGGCCACCTATCGTTAATGAGCAGTTCTTC. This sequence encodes CASRPPIVNEQFF.

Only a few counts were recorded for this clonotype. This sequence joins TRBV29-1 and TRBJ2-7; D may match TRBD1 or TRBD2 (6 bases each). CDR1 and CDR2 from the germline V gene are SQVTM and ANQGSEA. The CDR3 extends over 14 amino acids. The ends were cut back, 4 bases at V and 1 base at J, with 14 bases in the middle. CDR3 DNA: TGCAGCGTTGTAATGGGGGCGGGATCCTACGAGCAGTACTTC. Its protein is CSVVMGAGSYEQYF.

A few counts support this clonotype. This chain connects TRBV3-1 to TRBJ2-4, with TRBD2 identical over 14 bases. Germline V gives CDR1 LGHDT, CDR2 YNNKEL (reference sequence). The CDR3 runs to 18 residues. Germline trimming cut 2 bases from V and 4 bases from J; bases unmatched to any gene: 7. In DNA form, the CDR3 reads TGTGCCAGCAGCCAACCGGGACTAGCGGGAGTGTGGAAAAACATTCAGTACTTC. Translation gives CASSQPGLAGVWKNIQYF.

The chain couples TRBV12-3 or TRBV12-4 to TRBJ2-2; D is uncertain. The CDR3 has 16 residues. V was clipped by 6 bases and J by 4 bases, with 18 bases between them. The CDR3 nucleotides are TGTGCCAGCAGCTCGTCCTGGAGATCGGCCACCGGGGAGCTGTTTTTT. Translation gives CASSSSWRSATGELFF.